This passage covers 7 T cell receptor beta chains from one sample sequenced in a study of blood T cells in healthy people across ages. A J-beta primer mix and a sample-barcoded 5' primer were used in a second PCR of roughly 6 to 12 cycles. From the 5' RACE reads, TCRdb called clonotypes with MiXCR, one entry per CDR3 protein. The table has some 850,000 distinct CDR3 sequences, about a quarter seen once; the top ten hold about 3%. These data are also associated with another study on T cells of mothers and their children.

The sample consisted of blood. These receptors originate from a boy between 10 and 17 years old in good health.

There are a few counts of this clonotype. The gene calls are TRBV7-2 and TRBJ2-7; D gene unclear. Trimming shortened V by 1 base and J by 4 bases, and 11 bases separated the two germline ends. The germline V gene has CDR1 SGHTA and CDR2 FQGNSA. This CDR3 contains 14 residues. In DNA, the CDR3 is TGTGCCAGCAGCTTAGTCCCACCTCTTTACGAGCAGTACTTC. The encoded protein is CASSLVPPLYEQYF.

The rearrangement uses TRBV18 and TRBJ2-1; 7 bases match TRBD1. Unmatched junction bases numbered 7, after V lost 4 bases and J lost 4 bases. Looked up from germline, CDR1 is KGHSH and CDR2 is LQKENI. There are 15 residues in the CDR3. The CDR3, as DNA: TGTGCCAGCTCACAACGACAGGGTGGGTACAATGAGCAGTTCTTC. Translating gives CASSQRQGGYNEQFF. Supplemented by reference TRBV18 and TRBJ2-1, the full variable domain reads NAGVMQNPRHLVRRRGQEARLRCSPMKGHSHVYWYRQLPEEGLKFMVYLQKENIIDESGMPKERFSAEFPKEGPSILRIQQVVRGDSAAYFCASSQRQGGYNEQFFGPGTRLTVL.

The rearrangement links TRBV6-1 to TRBJ2-6; TRBD1 aligns across 10 bases. The CDR3 spans 16 residues. J gave up 0 bases and V 8 bases, and 4 bases lay outside the gene matches. In germline, CDR1 is MNHNS, CDR2 SASEGT. The CDR3 DNA follows: TGTGCCAGCCCCGGACAGGGGGGCTCTGGGGCCAACGTCCTGACTTTC. As protein: CASPGQGGSGANVLTF.

The chain combines TRBV12-3 or TRBV12-4 with TRBJ2-7; possibly TRBD1 for D (5 bases). V gave up 3 bases and J gave up 7 bases, with 13 bases separating them. The CDR3 is made up of 13 amino acids. CDR3 sequence reads: CASSFVGPGEQYF. The CDR3 DNA sequence: TGTGCCAGCAGTTTTGTGGGGCCAGGGGAGCAGTACTTC.

The rearrangement links TRBV30 to TRBJ1-1, with a tentative D call TRBD1 (6 bases). Trimming removed 0 bases from V and 1 base from J, with 9 bases in between. Looked up from germline, CDR1 is GTSNPN and CDR2 is SVGIG (reference sequence). This CDR3 has 14 residues. The CDR3 protein is CAWSVSGANTEAFF. DNA for the CDR3: TGTGCCTGGAGTGTATCAGGGGCGAACACTGAAGCTTTCTTT.

V gene TRBV6-5 combines with J gene TRBJ2-1; tentatively, D is TRBD1 (5 bases). Germline values: CDR1 MNHEY, CDR2 SVGAGI. This CDR3 has 16 residues. Trimming shortened V by 4 bases and J by 4 bases, and 17 bases separated the two germline ends. CDR3 nucleotide sequence: TGTGCCAGCAGTTCTTTAGGGGTGCCTCGGTACAATGAGCAGTTCTTC. Protein: CASSSLGVPRYNEQFF.

This clonotype was counted only a few times. The rearrangement uses TRBV20-1 and TRBJ2-3, with 7 bases fitting TRBD2. The V and J ends lost 3 bases and 2 bases, in that order; junction bases with no gene match: 8. The V gene's germline CDR1 is DFQATT and CDR2 SNEGSKA (reference sequence). The CDR3 runs 15 residues. Here the CDR3 reads CSASGASGHTDTQYF. DNA of the CDR3: TGCAGTGCTAGCGGGGCTAGCGGCCACACAGATACGCAGTATTTT.